This TCR beta chain was sequenced during a study of T cells after yellow fever vaccination. In its sample, this clonotype was seen many times. What it binds is not known. TCRdb redid the calling of the 5' RACE reads with MiXCR, one entry per CDR3 protein. The sample yields about 340,000 distinct CDR3 sequences, roughly an eighth seen once. General study findings and limits: Abundant bulk-derived clonotypes could contaminate FACS-sorted repertoires.

The germline gives CDR1 SNHLY, CDR2 FYNNEI. The CDR3 length is 14 residues. The V segment lost 7 bases and the J segment 0 bases; nucleotides outside the gene matches: 5. This TCR derives from a man between 18 and 29 years old who received the YFV17D yellow fever vaccine. V usage is TRBV2 and J usage is TRBJ1-1, with 7 bases lining up with TRBD1. The sample in question was CD4+ T cells sorted from PBMCs, obtained 15 days after the yellow fever booster vaccination. The CDR3 DNA reads TGTGCCAGCACAACGGGACAGTTGAACACTGAAGCTTTCTTT. This sequence encodes CASTTGQLNTEAFF.